The TCR beta chain described here comes from a study of shared clonotypes between healthy human individuals. Study-level findings and limits: Against clonotypes common to all four donors, non-shared ones had lower generation probabilities. About 5% was the fraction of naive CD4 clonotypes found shared across several donors.

Worth noting for this clone: Its antigen remains unidentified.

The CDR3 is 16 residues long. V was pared by 5 bases and J by 0 bases, with 6 bases of the junction left unmatched. The V gene's germline CDR1 is ENHRY and CDR2 SYGVKD. Generated by immunoSEQ multiplex PCR, the TCRdb table keeps only in-frame clones and is missing some. The sample has 950,000 to 1,100,000 clones, around 78% seen once. The receptor was derived from a man between 18 and 29 years old in good health. Some clones in this sample may be carry-over from other donors' samples. The sequenced sample consisted of memory CD4+ T cells from PBMCs. The subset here: CD45RA-negative fraction. This chain uses TRBV10-3 with TRBJ2-1; 8 bases are a match to TRBD2. The CDR3 loop is CAISQSGTSSYNEQFF. The CDR3 region has the DNA TGTGCCATCAGTCAATCCGGGACTAGCTCCTACAATGAGCAGTTCTTC.